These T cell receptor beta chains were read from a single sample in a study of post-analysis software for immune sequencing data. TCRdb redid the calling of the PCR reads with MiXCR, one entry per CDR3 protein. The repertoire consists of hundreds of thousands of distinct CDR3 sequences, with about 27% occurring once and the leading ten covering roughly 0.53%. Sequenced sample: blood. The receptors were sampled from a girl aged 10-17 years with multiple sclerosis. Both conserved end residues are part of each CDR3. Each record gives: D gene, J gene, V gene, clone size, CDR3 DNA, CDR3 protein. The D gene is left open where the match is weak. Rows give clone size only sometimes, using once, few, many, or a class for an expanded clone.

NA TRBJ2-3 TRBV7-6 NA TGTGCCAGCAGCTTAGCGGTTCCAGGTAGCACAGATACGCAGTATTTT CASSLAVPGSTDTQYF
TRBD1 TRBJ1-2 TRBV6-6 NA TGTGCCAGCAGTTACACCGGGACAGGCCGCTATGGCTACACCTTC CASSYTGTGRYGYTF
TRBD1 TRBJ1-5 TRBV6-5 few TGTGCCAGCAGTTACGGGACAGGGGGACAGCCCCAGCATTTT CASSYGTGGQPQHF
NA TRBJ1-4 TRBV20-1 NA TGCAGTGCCCCCCTTCGGCCGGGATCTATGTTTGCAACTAATGAAAAACTGTTTTTT CSAPLRPGSMFATNEKLFF
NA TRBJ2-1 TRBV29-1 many TGCAGCGTGGGGTCCCAGGGGAATGAGCAGTTCTTC CSVGSQGNEQFF
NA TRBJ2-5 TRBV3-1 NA TGTGCCAGCAGCCAAGATAGCGGAATTTACAATGAGCAGTACTTC CASSQDSGIYNEQYF
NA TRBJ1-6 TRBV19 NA TGTGCCAGCACGACAGGAGACTTTAATTCACCCCTCCACTTT CASTTGDFNSPLHF
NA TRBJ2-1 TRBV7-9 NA TGTGCCAGCAGCTTGGGCGGCATTCCCTACAATGAGCAGTTCTTC CASSLGGIPYNEQFF
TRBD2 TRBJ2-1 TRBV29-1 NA TGCAGCGTCGGACTAGCGGCCTACAATGAGCAGTTCTTC CSVGLAAYNEQFF
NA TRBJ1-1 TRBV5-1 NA TGCGCCAGCAGAGAGACAGGAGCTCCTGGGGCTTTCTTT CASRETGAPGAFF
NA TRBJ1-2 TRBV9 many TGTGCCAGCAGCGTAGCTTCCCGGTCCCTCCTTGGCTACACCTTC CASSVASRSLLGYTF
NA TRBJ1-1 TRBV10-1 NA TGCGCCAGCAGTCGTGACGGGGACACTGAAGCTTTCTTT CASSRDGDTEAFF
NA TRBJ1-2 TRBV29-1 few TGCAGCGTTGATTTGGGGGGGACGGGCTATGGCTACACCTTC CSVDLGGTGYGYTF
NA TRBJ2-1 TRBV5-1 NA TGCGCCAGCAGCTTGGCCGGTGAGGTTAGTGAGCAGTTCTTC CASSLAGEVSEQFF
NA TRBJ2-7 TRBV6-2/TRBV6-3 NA TGTGCCAGCAGTTACTGGGGCTACGAGCAGTACTTC CASSYWGYEQYF
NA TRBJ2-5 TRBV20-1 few TGCAGTGCCACCATAGGAGGAGGGGAGACCCAGTACTTC CSATIGGGETQYF
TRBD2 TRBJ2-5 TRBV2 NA TGTGCCAGTAAACTAGCGACCGGGGGAGAGACCCAGTACTTC CASKLATGGETQYF
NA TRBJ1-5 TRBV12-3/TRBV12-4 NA TGTGCCAGCAGCCGTGGGGCAGACAATCAGCCCCAGCATTTT CASSRGADNQPQHF
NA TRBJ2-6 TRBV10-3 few TGTGCCATCAGTGAGCCCAGAATCTACTCTGGGGCCAACGTCCTGACTTTC CAISEPRIYSGANVLTF
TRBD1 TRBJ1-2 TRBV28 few TGTGCCAGCTATCTGAACAGGGGCGGCTATGGCTACACCTTC CASYLNRGGYGYTF
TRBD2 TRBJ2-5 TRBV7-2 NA TGTGCCAGCAGCTTCCTCTCGCGGGAGTTTTCCGGGGGGACCCAGTACTTC CASSFLSREFSGGTQYF
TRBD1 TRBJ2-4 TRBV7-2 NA TGTGCCAGCAGCAGCCAACAGGGGGTGGTGGGAAACATTCAGTACTTC CASSSQQGVVGNIQYF
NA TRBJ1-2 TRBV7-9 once TGTGCCAGCGAGACCAACCACTATGGCTACACCTTC CASETNHYGYTF
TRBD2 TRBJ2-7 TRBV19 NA TGTGCCAGTAGCGGGACTAGTCGTTCCTACGAGCAGTACTTC CASSGTSRSYEQYF
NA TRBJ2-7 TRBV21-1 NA TGTGCCAGCGGCCGGACAGGGATGCACGAGCAGTACTTC CASGRTGMHEQYF
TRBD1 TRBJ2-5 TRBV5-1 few TGCGCCAGTGCCACAGGGGGCCGAGAGACCCAGTACTTC CASATGGRETQYF
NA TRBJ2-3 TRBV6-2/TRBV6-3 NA TGTGCCAGCAGTTACTCTGGACTAACGCAGTATTTT CASSYSGLTQYF
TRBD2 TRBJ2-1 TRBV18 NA TGTGCCAGCTCACCTCTAGCGGGGAACTCCTACAATGAGCAGTTCTTC CASSPLAGNSYNEQFF
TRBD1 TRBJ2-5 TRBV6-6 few TGTGCCAGCAGGGGGACAGGGTGGGGCCAAGAGACCCAGTACTTC CASRGTGWGQETQYF
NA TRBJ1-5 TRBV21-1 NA TGTGCCGCCGAGGGGAAAAATCAGCCCCAGCATTTT CAAEGKNQPQHF
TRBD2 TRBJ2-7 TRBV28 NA TGTGCCAGCAGTTTGCGGGGCCGGGGACTATTTCTTGAGCAGTACTTC CASSLRGRGLFLEQYF